This T cell receptor beta chain came from a study of blood T cell repertoires in COVID-19. Study in general: Spain, Italy and the United States supplied samples that represented acute and convalescent COVID-19. T cells, B-cell-depleted T cells, or PBMCs provided the cDNA or gDNA that served as material.

In the original processing: Nucleated cell counts were estimated from reference gene primer amplification. Assay: immunoSEQ multiplex PCR; the TCRdb copy retains only in-frame clones and omits some. D and trimming come from the DNA, and the V and J calls and clone size come from that table. This sample carries some 150,000 clones, about 86% of them seen once, and the ten largest clones take 2.5% to 4%. The CDR3 covers 16 residues. Per germline, CDR1 SGHAT and CDR2 FQDESV (reference sequence). Trimming removed 3 bases from V and 4 bases from J, with 16 bases in between. This sequence joins TRBV11-1 and TRBJ2-1; maybe TRBD1 (5 bases). This clonotype was obtained from a man in his sixties or seventies with acute or convalescent COVID-19. Sequenced: peripheral blood. CDR3 bases: TGTGCCAGCAGCTTGGATAGGGGCCCCGGATACAATGAGCAGTTCTTC. This translates into CASSLDRGPGYNEQFF.